These 5 T cell receptor beta chains were all obtained from the same sample, sequenced in a study of spatial heterogeneity in lung cancer. Study-level findings and limits: Higher tumor mutation counts went along with higher counts of expanded intratumoral alpha and beta TCRs.

Antigens for these TCRs are unknown. TCRdb ran MiXCR on the 5' RACE reads and lists one entry per CDR3 protein. This table holds 3,000 to 4,000 distinct CDR3 sequences, over 6% found once. Specified time point: sample taken at primary tumor resection. The sample here was lung tumor tissue, taken at surgery. The receptors derive from a male donor with early-stage non-small cell lung cancer.

This clonotype rates as medium-sized. The library was prepared for alpha chains; this beta chain is a stray read, so its frequency means little. V is TRBV13 and J is TRBJ1-6, with 8 bases lining up with TRBD1. This CDR3 contains 17 residues. With V trimmed by 0 bases and J by 9 bases, 10 bases remained unmatched. Germline assignment: CDR1 PRHDT and CDR2 FYEKMQ (reference sequence). Written as DNA, the CDR3 is TGTGCCAGCAGCTTAGGCAGGGGGCTAAGAGTCGGTTCACCCCTCCACTTT. Protein: CASSLGRGLRVGSPLHF.

Many counts were recorded for this clonotype. One junction end disagrees with the germline gene, perhaps due to a read error. Since the library was made to target alpha chains, this beta chain is a stray read and its abundance is not meaningful. V and J are TRBV7-7 and TRBJ1-1; D is possibly TRBD1 (5 bases). The CDR3 has 15 amino acids. Germline V gives CDR1 SSHAT, CDR2 FNYEAQ (reference sequence). This CDR3 is CASSPLAGGITEAFF. In DNA, the CDR3 is TGTGCTAGCAGCCCCTTGGCGGGGGGGATCACTGAAGCTTTCTTT.

By share, this clonotype ranks as medium-sized. A library prepared for alpha chains yielded this beta chain as an off-target read; its size is of little meaning. This chain joins TRBV27 and TRBJ2-1; D gene unclear. The CDR3 has 16 amino acids. V lost 7 bases, J lost 3 bases, and 19 bases lay in between. The germline gives CDR1 MNHEY, CDR2 SMNVEV (reference sequence). The CDR3 nucleotides read TGTGCCAGCAAGGCCTCAATGGGTCGTTACTACAATGAGCAGTTCTTC. It is translated as CASKASMGRYYNEQFF.

This clonotype was seen a few times. Being off target in a library aimed at alpha chains, this beta chain has a size of little meaning. The rearrangement joins TRBV2 to TRBJ2-1, with D possibly TRBD2 on 6 matching bases. The V end lost 1 base, the J end lost 8 bases, and 9 bases lay between the germline ends. Germline V gene sequence: CDR1 SNHLY, CDR2 FYNNEI. The CDR3 spans 13 residues. The CDR3 loop reads CASSEGDLHEQFF. DNA of the CDR3: TGTGCCAGCAGTGAAGGGGACTTGCATGAGCAGTTCTTC.

A note on this clonotype: The junction does not match germline at one end; this may be a read error. Because this beta chain is a stray read in a library intended to capture alpha chains, its abundance should not be given much weight. The chain combines TRBV6-1 with TRBJ2-7, with D tentatively TRBD1 or TRBD2 (5 bases each). The CDR3 runs to 15 residues. CDR1 and CDR2 from the germline V gene are MNHNS and SASEGT. The CDR3 protein is CASSEFPGSPYEQYF. The DNA of the CDR3 is TGTGCCAGCAGTGAATTCCCAGGGAGCCCCTACGAGCAGTACTTT.